The 22 T cell receptor beta chains given below trace back to one sample, sequenced in a study of blood T cell repertoires in COVID-19. Profiling relied on immunoSEQ multiplex PCR, and the TCRdb table lists in-frame clones only, not all of them. The data show roughly 410,000 clones, with 75% to 90% seen just once and around 1.5% held by the top ten. Sequenced sample: peripheral blood. The receptors shown here come from a woman between 35 and 50 years old with COVID-19, enrolled during active disease.

This clone was seen just once. This chain joins TRBV5-4 and TRBJ2-1; TRBD1 might be the D (6 bases). The CDR3 consists of 13 residues. Germline V lookup: CDR1 SGHNT, CDR2 YYREEE (reference sequence). With 5 bases removed from V and 10 bases from J, the gap between germline ends came to 16 bases. In DNA, the CDR3 is TGTGCCAGCAGGAAGGTATCGGACAGCGAGCAGTTCTTC. Protein sequence: CASRKVSDSEQFF.

This clone has only a few counts. The gene calls are TRBV7-9 and TRBJ1-4, with D maybe TRBD1 (6 bases). Germline V gene sequence: CDR1 SEHNR, CDR2 FQNEAQ (reference sequence). The CDR3 is made up of 15 amino acids. V lost 5 bases and J lost 8, with 18 bases in between. CDR3 in amino acids: CASSRDGGRVEKLFF. The CDR3 nucleotides are TGTGCCAGCAGCCGGGACGGGGGGCGCGTAGAAAAACTGTTTTTT.

The chain joins TRBV4-3 to TRBJ1-2; TRBD1 matches at 11 bases. The V gene's germline CDR1 is LGHNA and CDR2 YSLEER. This CDR3 is 16 amino acids long. V lost 4 bases, J lost 2 bases, and 6 bases stayed unmatched. The CDR3 region has the DNA TGCGCCAGCAGCCTGGGGGACAGGGGGTTCAACTATGGCTACACCTTC. This encodes CASSLGDRGFNYGYTF.

The chain joins TRBV10-3 to TRBJ1-1, with 7 bases lining up with TRBD1. This CDR3 comprises 13 residues. Germline loops: CDR1 ENHRY, CDR2 SYGVKD. J was trimmed by 3 bases and V by 7 bases; bases with no gene match: 5. For the CDR3, the DNA is TGTGCCATCAAAGACAGGGAGCACACTGAAGCTTTCTTT. Translating gives CAIKDREHTEAFF.

The rearrangement uses TRBV7-8 and TRBJ1-1; TRBD1 is a possible D gene (5 bases). The germline gives CDR1 SGHVS, CDR2 FQNEAQ. The CDR3 totals 16 residues. Trimming left V 5 bases short and J 0 bases short, with 16 bases between. In nucleotides, the CDR3 is TGTGCCAGCAGCCCCCGAGGAGGGGCCATGAACACTGAAGCTTTCTTT. The encoded protein is CASSPRGGAMNTEAFF.

The chain carries TRBV12-3 or TRBV12-4 and TRBJ1-1, with D possibly matching TRBD1 (5 bases). The CDR3 runs to 11 residues. V was shortened by 7 bases and J by 4 bases, with 7 bases between the two germline ends. The CDR3, as DNA: TGTGCCAGCACTAGGGGCACTGAAGCTTTCTTT. Translating gives CASTRGTEAFF.

This clone has only one observation. The rearrangement joins TRBV29-1 to TRBJ1-4, with 9 bases identical to TRBD1. CDR3 length: 12 amino acids. V was pared by 7 bases and J by 8 bases, with 5 bases of the junction left unmatched. The germline V gene has CDR1 SQVTM and CDR2 ANQGSEA. CDR3 protein: CSATGGEEKLFF. The CDR3 coding sequence is TGCAGCGCTACAGGGGGCGAAGAAAAACTGTTTTTT.

This clone was seen once. The rearrangement joins TRBV28 to TRBJ1-6; 8 bases map to TRBD1. Germline CDR1 MDHEN, CDR2 SYDVKM. The CDR3 is 17 residues long. J lost 9 bases, V lost 3 bases, and 13 bases had no gene match. The CDR3 is CASSLLQGEILGSPLHF. In DNA, the CDR3 is TGTGCCAGCAGTTTGTTACAGGGGGAAATTCTCGGTTCACCCCTCCACTTT.

The rearrangement links TRBV27 to TRBJ2-4; 11 positions agree with TRBD1. The CDR3 has 14 amino acids. Germline V gene data show CDR1 as MNHEY and CDR2 as SMNVEV (reference sequence). After removal of 4 bases from V and 8 bases from J, the junction contained 4 bases not matched to a gene. The CDR3 bases are TGTGCCAGCAGTTGGGACAGGGGGACGGACATTCAGTACTTC. Amino acid sequence: CASSWDRGTDIQYF.

The chain uses TRBV12-3 or TRBV12-4 and TRBJ1-2; 7 positions match TRBD1. The V gene end was trimmed by 5 bases and the J gene end by 4 bases; junction bases not matched to a gene: 1. The CDR3 is 12 amino acids. The CDR3, as DNA: TGTGCCAGCAGTGGACAGGTCTATGGCTACACCTTC. Translated, it gives CASSGQVYGYTF.

V gene TRBV18 combines with J gene TRBJ1-3; a weak D match, TRBD1 (5 bases). The germline V gene encodes CDR1 KGHSH and CDR2 LQKENI. V gave up 4 bases and J gave up 0 bases, with 16 bases separating them. CDR3 length: 17 amino acids. The CDR3 loop reads CASSQGVGTTSGNTIYF. The CDR3 DNA follows: TGTGCCAGCTCACAAGGAGTTGGGACTACCTCTGGAAACACCATATATTTT.

The rearrangement links TRBV7-2 to TRBJ1-3; no clear D. Germline values: CDR1 SGHTA, CDR2 FQGNSA. The CDR3 is made up of 13 amino acids. V was pared by 5 bases and J by 4 bases, with 9 bases between. CDR3 in amino acids: CASSEEQGNTIYF. The CDR3 DNA is TGTGCCAGCAGCGAGGAGCAAGGAAACACCATATATTTT.

This clone appeared a single time. The V and J genes are TRBV6-2 or TRBV6-3 and TRBJ2-1; 10 nucleotides line up with TRBD2. J gave up 6 bases and V 4 bases, and 12 bases lay outside the gene matches. Germline assignment: CDR1 MNHEY and CDR2 SVGEGT. This CDR3 is built from 17 residues. CDR3 protein: CASSFALGSGGINEQFF. As DNA, the CDR3 is TGTGCCAGCAGTTTCGCCCTAGGTAGCGGGGGGATCAATGAGCAGTTCTTC.

J is TRBJ1-1 and V is TRBV27; D is possibly TRBD1 (6 bases). The CDR3 loop spans 15 amino acids. Trimming pared 3 bases from V and 5 bases from J, leaving 16 bases between. Looked up from germline, CDR1 is MNHEY and CDR2 is SMNVEV (reference sequence). CDR3 sequence: CASSLAQGRGTEAFF. In nucleotides, the CDR3 is TGTGCCAGCAGTTTGGCCCAGGGTAGGGGGACTGAAGCTTTCTTT.

V gene TRBV7-2 combines with J gene TRBJ1-1; D call uncertain. The CDR3 has 16 amino acids. CDR1 and CDR2 from the germline V gene are SGHTA and FQGNSA. V gave up 2 bases and J gave up 0 bases, with 13 bases separating them. CDR3 nucleotide sequence: TGTGCCAGCAGCTTATTGAACAGCGGGATGAACACTGAAGCTTTCTTT. This gives the protein CASSLLNSGMNTEAFF.

The rearrangement links TRBV28 to TRBJ2-1, with 10 bases identical to TRBD2. The germline V gene encodes CDR1 MDHEN and CDR2 SYDVKM. V lost 1 base and J lost 0; bases outside the gene matches: 3. The CDR3 length is 17 residues. DNA of the CDR3: TGTGCCAGCAGTTTATTTCCTAGCGGGAGCTCCTACAATGAGCAGTTCTTC. Protein sequence: CASSLFPSGSSYNEQFF.

This clone was recorded only once. The J gene is TRBJ1-1, the V gene TRBV20-1; TRBD1 is a possible D gene (6 bases). The CDR3 extends over 15 amino acids. Germline V gene sequence: CDR1 DFQATT, CDR2 SNEGSKA (reference sequence). Deletions cut 3 bases from V and 4 bases from J, with 18 bases between. The CDR3 sequence: CSASRSLGGGTEAFF. CDR3 coding DNA: TGCAGTGCTAGTAGGTCGTTAGGGGGGGGCACTGAAGCTTTCTTT.

V is TRBV18 and J is TRBJ2-5; D remains unclear. CDR1 and CDR2 from the germline V gene are KGHSH and LQKENI. The CDR3 extends over 13 amino acids. V lost 2 bases to trimming and J lost 0 bases, with 4 bases between them. The CDR3 DNA reads as TGTGCCAGCTCACCAAGCCACCAAGAGACCCAGTACTTC. Translating gives CASSPSHQETQYF.

The V call is TRBV5-1, the J call TRBJ2-2; D possibly corresponds to TRBD1 (6 bases). The V end lost 1 base, the J end lost 6 bases, and 16 bases lay between the germline ends. Germline V gene data show CDR1 as SGHRS and CDR2 as YFSETQ. CDR3 size: 16 residues. The CDR3 sequence is CASSLTEQGWSGELFF. For the CDR3, the DNA is TGCGCCAGCAGCTTGACTGAGCAGGGGTGGTCCGGGGAGCTGTTTTTT.

This chain links TRBV7-9 with TRBJ1-2; the match to TRBD1 covers 7 bases. From germline, CDR1 is SEHNR and CDR2 FQNEAQ (reference sequence). V dropped 5 bases and J dropped 7; count of bases not matched to a gene: 13. The CDR3 is 15 amino acids. CDR3 protein: CASSPGGQRQGGYTF. The CDR3 DNA is TGTGCCAGCAGCCCAGGCGGACAGCGACAGGGTGGCTACACCTTC.

This chain connects TRBV27 to TRBJ1-4, with TRBD1 as a possible D gene (6 bases). V lost 6 bases, J lost 5 bases, and 16 bases lay in between. CDR1 MNHEY and CDR2 SMNVEV come from the germline V gene (reference sequence). This CDR3 region has 15 residues. The CDR3 nucleotides read TGTGCCAGCAGGAGGTCTTACAGGGAAAATGAAAAACTGTTTTTT. As protein: CASRRSYRENEKLFF.

This chain connects TRBV9 to TRBJ2-3, with TRBD2 as a possible D gene (7 bases). CDR1 is SGDLS and CDR2 is YYNGEE in the germline V gene. Deletions cut 3 bases from V and 0 bases from J, with 26 bases between. The CDR3 loop spans 20 amino acids. Here the CDR3 reads CASSGAGLGGAYSSTDTQYF. The CDR3 coding sequence is TGTGCCAGCAGCGGGGCCGGGCTAGGGGGGGCCTATTCTAGCACAGATACGCAGTATTTT.